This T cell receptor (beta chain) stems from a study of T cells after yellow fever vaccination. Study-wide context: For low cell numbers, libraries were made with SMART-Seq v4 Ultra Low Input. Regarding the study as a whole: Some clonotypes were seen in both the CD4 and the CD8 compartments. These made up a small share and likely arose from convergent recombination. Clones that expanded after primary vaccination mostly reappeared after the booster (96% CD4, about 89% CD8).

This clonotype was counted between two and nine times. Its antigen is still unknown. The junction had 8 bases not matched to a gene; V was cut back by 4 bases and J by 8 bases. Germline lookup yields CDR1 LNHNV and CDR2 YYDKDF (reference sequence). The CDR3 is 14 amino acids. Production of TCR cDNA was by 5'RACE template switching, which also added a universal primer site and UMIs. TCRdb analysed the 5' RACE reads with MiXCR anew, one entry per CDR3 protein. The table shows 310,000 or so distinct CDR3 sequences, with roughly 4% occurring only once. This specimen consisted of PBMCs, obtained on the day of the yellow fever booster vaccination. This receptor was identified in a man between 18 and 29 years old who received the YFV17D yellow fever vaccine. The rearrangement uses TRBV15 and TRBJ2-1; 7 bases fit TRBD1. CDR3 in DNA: TGTGCCACCAGCACACTCGACAGGGCCGATGAGCAGTTCTTC. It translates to CATSTLDRADEQFF. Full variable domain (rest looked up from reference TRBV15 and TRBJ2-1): DAMVIQNPRYQVTQFGKPVTLSCSQTLNHNVMYWYQQKSSQAPKLLFHYYDKDFNNEADTPDNFQSRRPNTSFCFLDIRSPGLGDTAMYLCATSTLDRADEQFFGPGTRLTVL.